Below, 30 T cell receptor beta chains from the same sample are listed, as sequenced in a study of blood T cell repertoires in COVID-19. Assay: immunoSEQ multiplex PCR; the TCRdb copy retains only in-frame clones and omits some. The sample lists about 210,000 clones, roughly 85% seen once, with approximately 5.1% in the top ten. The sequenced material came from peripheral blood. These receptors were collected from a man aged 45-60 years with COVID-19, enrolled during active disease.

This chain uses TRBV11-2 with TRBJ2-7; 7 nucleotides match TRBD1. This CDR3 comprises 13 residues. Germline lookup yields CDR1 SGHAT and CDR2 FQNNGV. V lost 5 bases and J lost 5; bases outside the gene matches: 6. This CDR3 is CASSPGQVHEQYF. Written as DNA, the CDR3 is TGTGCCAGCAGCCCTGGACAGGTCCACGAGCAGTACTTC.

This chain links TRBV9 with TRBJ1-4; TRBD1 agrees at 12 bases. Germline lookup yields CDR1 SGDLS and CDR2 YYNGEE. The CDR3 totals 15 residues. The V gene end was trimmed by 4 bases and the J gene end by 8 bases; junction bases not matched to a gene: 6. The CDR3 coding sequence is TGTGCCAGCAGCCCCACCGGGACAGGGGGCGAAAAACTGTTTTTT. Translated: CASSPTGTGGEKLFF.

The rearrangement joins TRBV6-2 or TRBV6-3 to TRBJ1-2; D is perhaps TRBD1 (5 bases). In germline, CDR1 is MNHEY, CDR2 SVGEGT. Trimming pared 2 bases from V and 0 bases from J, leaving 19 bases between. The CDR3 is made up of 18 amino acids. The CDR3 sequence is CASSYAFTRQRANYGYTF. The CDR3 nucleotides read TGTGCCAGCAGTTACGCCTTTACTCGACAGCGGGCTAACTATGGCTACACCTTC.

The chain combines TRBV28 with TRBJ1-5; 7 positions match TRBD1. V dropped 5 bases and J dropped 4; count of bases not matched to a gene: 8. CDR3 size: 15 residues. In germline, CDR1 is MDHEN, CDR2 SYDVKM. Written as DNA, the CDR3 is TGTGCCAGCAGTGCCGACAGGGCGAAAAATCAGCCCCAGCATTTT. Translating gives CASSADRAKNQPQHF.

The CDR3: CASSQTGASGNTIYF. The CDR3 DNA sequence: TGTGCCAGCAGTCAGACAGGGGCCTCTGGAAACACCATATATTTT. The chain employs TRBV7-3 and TRBJ1-3; 8 nucleotides match TRBD1. The CDR3 consists of 15 residues. The trim removed 6 bases at V and 0 bases at J, leaving 4 bases unmatched. From germline, CDR1 is SGHTA and CDR2 FQGTGA. Together with reference TRBV7-3 and TRBJ1-3, the CDR3 gives the full variable domain: GAGVSQTPSNKVTEKGKYVELRCDPISGHTALYWYRQSLGQGPEFLIYFQGTGAADDSGLPNDRFFAVRPEGSVSTLKIQRTERGDSAVYLCASSQTGASGNTIYFGEGSWLTVV.

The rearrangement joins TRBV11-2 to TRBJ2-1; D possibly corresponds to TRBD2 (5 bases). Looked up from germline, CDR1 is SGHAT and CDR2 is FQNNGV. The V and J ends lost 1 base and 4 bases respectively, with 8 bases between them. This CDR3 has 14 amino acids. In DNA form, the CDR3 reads TGTGCCAGCAGCTTAGCGACTACTTACAATGAGCAGTTCTTC. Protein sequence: CASSLATTYNEQFF. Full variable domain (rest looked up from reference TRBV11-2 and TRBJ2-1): EAGVAQSPRYKIIEKRQSVAFWCNPISGHATLYWYQQILGQGPKLLIQFQNNGVVDDSQLPKDRFSAERLKGVDSTLKIQPAKLEDSAVYLCASSLATTYNEQFFGPGTRLTVL.

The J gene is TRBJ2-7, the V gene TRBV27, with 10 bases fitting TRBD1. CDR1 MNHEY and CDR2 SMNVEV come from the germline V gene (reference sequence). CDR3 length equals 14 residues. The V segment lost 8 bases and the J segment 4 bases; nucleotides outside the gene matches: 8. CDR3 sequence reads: CASRDRGFWYEQYF. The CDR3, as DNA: TGTGCCAGCCGGGACAGGGGTTTTTGGTACGAGCAGTACTTC.

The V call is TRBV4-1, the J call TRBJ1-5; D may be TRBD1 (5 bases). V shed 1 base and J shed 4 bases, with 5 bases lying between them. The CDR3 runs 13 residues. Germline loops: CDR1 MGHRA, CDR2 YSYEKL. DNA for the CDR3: TGCGCCAGCAGCCAAGCAGGGAATCAGCCCCAGCATTTT. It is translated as CASSQAGNQPQHF.

This chain's CDR3 is CAISEVAGTEQYF. The CDR3 DNA follows: TGTGCCATCAGTGAGGTAGCGGGGACCGAGCAGTACTTC. The chain employs TRBV10-3 and TRBJ2-7; 8 bases match TRBD2. The CDR3 is 13 residues long. The V gene end was trimmed by 2 bases and the J gene end by 6 bases; junction bases not matched to a gene: 3. CDR1 and CDR2 from the germline V gene are ENHRY and SYGVKD.

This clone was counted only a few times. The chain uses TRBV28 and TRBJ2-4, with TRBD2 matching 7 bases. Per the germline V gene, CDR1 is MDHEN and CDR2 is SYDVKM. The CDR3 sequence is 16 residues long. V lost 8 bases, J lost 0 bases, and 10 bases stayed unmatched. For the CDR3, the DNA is TGTGCCAGCGGGGGGGGAGGGAAAGGAGCCAAAAACATTCAGTACTTC. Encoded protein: CASGGGGKGAKNIQYF. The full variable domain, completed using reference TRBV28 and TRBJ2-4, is DVKVTQSSRYLVKRTGEKVFLECVQDMDHENMFWYRQDPGLGLRLIYFSYDVKMKEKGDIPEGYSVSREKKERFSLILESASTNQTSMYLCASGGGGKGAKNIQYFGAGTRLSVL.

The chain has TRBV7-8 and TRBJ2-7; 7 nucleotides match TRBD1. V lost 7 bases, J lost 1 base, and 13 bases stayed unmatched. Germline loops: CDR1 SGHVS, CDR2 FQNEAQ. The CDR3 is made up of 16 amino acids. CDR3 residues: CASTPLQTGWSYEQYF. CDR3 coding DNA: TGTGCCAGCACCCCACTACAGACAGGGTGGTCCTACGAGCAGTACTTC.

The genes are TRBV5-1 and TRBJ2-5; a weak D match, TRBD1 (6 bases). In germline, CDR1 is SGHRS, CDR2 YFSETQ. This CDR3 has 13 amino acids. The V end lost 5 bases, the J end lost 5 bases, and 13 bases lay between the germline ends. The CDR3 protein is CASSPGTRETQYF. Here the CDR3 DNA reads TGCGCCAGCAGTCCCGGGACAAGGGAGACCCAGTACTTC.

The CDR3 region is CASSYGAVNTGELFF. As DNA, the CDR3 is TGTGCCAGCAGTTATGGAGCAGTTAACACCGGGGAGCTGTTTTTT. The J gene is TRBJ2-2, the V gene TRBV6-5; the D is unclear. Germline CDR1 and CDR2: MNHEY and SVGAGI. The CDR3 length is 15 residues. V lost 3 bases to trimming and J lost 2 bases, with 10 bases between them.

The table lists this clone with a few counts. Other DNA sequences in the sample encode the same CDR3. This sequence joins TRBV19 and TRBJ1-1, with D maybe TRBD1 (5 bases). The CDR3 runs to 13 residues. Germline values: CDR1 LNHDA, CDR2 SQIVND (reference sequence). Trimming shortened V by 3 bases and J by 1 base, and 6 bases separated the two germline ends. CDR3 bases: TGTGCCAGTAGTATTCAGGGGAACACTGAAGCTTTCTTT. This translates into CASSIQGNTEAFF.

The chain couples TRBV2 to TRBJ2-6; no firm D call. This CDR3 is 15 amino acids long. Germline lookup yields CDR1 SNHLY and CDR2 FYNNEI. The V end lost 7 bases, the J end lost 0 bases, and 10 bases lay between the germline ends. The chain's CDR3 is CASKPVNSGANVLTF. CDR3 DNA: TGTGCCAGCAAACCAGTAAACTCTGGGGCCAACGTCCTGACTTTC.

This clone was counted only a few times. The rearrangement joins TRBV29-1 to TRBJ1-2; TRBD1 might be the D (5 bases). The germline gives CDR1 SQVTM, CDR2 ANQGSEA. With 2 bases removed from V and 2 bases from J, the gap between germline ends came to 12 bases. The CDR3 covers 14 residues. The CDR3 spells CSVEFLAGNYGYTF. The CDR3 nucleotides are TGCAGCGTTGAATTTTTGGCAGGGAACTATGGCTACACCTTC.

The CDR3 loop reads CASSPNRGYEQYF. CDR3 nucleotides: TGCGCCAGCAGCCCCAACAGGGGGTACGAGCAGTACTTC. V usage is TRBV4-3 and J usage is TRBJ2-7, with 8 bases matching TRBD1. CDR1 is LGHNA, CDR2 YSLEER, per germline. Trimming removed 4 bases from V and 4 bases from J; junction bases left unmatched: 3. This CDR3 is 13 amino acids long.

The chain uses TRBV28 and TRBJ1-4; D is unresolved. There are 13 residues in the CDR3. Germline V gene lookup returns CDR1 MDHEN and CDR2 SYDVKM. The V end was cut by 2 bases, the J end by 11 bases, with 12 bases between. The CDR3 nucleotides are TGTGCCAGCAGTTTAGTAGAGGGAGGTAAACTGTTTTTT. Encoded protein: CASSLVEGGKLFF.

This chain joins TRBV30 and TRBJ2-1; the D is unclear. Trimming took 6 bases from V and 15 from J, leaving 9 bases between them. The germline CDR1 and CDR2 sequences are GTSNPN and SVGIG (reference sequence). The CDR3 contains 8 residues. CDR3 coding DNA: TGTGCCTGCCCTCCCCCGTTCTTC. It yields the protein CACPPPFF.

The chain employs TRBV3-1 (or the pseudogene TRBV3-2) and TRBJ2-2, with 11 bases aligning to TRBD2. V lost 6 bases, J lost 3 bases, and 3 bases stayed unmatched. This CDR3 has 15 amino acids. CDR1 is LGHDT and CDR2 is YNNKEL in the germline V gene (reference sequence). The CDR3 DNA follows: TGTGCCAGCAGTCTTAGCGGGGGGGACACCGGGGAGCTGTTTTTT. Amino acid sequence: CASSLSGGDTGELFF.

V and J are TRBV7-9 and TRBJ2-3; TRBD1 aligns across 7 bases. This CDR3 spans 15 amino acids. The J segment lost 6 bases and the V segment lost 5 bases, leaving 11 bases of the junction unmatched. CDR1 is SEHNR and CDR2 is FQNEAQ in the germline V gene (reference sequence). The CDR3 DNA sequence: TGTGCCAGCAGCCGAAGCCTTACAGGGGCTGATACGCAGTATTTT. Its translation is CASSRSLTGADTQYF. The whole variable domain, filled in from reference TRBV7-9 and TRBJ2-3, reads DTGVSQNPRHKITKRGQNVTFRCDPISEHNRLYWYRQTLGQGPEFLTYFQNEAQLEKSRLLSDRFSAERPKGSFSTLEIQRTEQGDSAMYLCASSRSLTGADTQYFGPGTRLTVL.

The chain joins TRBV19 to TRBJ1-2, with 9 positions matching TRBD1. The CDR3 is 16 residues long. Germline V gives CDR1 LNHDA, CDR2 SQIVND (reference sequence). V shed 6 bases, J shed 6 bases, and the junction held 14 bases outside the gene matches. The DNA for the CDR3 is TGTGCCAGTAGCCCCCTGGGGACAGGGAATCCTAATGGCTACACCTTC. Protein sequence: CASSPLGTGNPNGYTF. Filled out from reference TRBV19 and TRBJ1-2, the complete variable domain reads DGGITQSPKYLFRKEGQNVTLSCEQNLNHDAMYWYRQDPGQGLRLIYYSQIVNDFQKGDIAEGYSVSREKKESFPLTVTSAQKNPTAFYLCASSPLGTGNPNGYTFGSGTRLTVV.

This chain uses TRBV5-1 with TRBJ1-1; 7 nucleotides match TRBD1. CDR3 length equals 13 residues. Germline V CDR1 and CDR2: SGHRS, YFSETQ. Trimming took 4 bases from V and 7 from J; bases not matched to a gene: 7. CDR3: CASSIGGGDEAFF. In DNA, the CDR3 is TGCGCCAGCAGCATCGGAGGGGGCGATGAAGCTTTCTTT.

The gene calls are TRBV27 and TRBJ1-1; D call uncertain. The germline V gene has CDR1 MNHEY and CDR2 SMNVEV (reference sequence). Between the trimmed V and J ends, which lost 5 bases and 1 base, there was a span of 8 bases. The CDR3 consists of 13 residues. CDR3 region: CASSPRSNTEAFF. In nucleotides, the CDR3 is TGTGCCAGCAGTCCCCGGTCGAACACTGAAGCTTTCTTT.

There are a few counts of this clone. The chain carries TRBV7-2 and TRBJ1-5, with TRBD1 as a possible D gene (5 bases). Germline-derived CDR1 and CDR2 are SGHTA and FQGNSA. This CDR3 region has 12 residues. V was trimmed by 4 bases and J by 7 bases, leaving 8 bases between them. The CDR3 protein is CASSSSGQPQHF. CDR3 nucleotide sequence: TGTGCCAGCAGCTCTTCAGGGCAGCCCCAGCATTTT.

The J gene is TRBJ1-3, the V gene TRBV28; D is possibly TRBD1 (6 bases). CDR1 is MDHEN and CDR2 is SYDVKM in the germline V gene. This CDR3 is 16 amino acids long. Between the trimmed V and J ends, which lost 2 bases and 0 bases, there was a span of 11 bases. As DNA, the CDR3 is TGTGCCAGCAGTTTAAGGCAGGGGACCTCTGGAAACACCATATATTTT. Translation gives CASSLRQGTSGNTIYF.

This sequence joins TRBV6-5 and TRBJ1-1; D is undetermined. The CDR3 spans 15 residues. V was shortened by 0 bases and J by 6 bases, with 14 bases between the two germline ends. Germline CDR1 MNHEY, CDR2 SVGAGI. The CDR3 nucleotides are TGTGCCAGCAGTTACTCGAGGAGGGAAGGCGCTGAAGCTTTCTTT. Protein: CASSYSRREGAEAFF.

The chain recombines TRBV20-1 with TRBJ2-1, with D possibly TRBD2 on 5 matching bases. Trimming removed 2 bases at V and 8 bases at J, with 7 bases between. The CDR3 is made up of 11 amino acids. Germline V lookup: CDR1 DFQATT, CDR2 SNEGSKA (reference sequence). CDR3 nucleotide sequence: TGCAGTGCTAGAAAGGACTATGAGCAGTTCTTC. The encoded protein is CSARKDYEQFF.

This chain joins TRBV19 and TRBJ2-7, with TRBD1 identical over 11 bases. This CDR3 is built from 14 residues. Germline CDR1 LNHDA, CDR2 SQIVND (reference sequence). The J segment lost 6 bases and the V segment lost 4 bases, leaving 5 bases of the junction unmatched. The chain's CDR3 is CASSTGQGASEQYF. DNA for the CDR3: TGTGCCAGTAGTACAGGACAGGGGGCGAGCGAGCAGTACTTC.

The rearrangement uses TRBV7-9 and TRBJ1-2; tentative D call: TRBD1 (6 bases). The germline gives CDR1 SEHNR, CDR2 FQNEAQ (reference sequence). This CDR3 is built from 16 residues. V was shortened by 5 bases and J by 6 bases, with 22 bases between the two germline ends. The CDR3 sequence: CASSLTFPGATNGYTF. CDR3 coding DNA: TGTGCCAGCAGCCTCACATTTCCAGGGGCCACCAATGGCTACACCTTC. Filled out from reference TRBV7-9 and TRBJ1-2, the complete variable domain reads DTGVSQNPRHKITKRGQNVTFRCDPISEHNRLYWYRQTLGQGPEFLTYFQNEAQLEKSRLLSDRFSAERPKGSFSTLEIQRTEQGDSAMYLCASSLTFPGATNGYTFGSGTRLTVV.